This TCR beta chain was recovered during a study of blood T cell repertoires in COVID-19. Overall study context: COVID-19 samples, acute and convalescent, were from the United States, Italy and Spain. T cells, B-cell-depleted T cells, or PBMCs provided the cDNA or gDNA that served as material.

Original data processing: Cell counts per sample came from amplifying reference gene primers. Profiling relied on immunoSEQ multiplex PCR, and the TCRdb table lists in-frame clones only, not all of them. V and J calls and clone size are copied from that table; D and trimming were computed from the DNA. The sample has approximately 180,000 clones; over 80% are singletons. The CDR3 runs 16 residues. CDR1 and CDR2 (germline): SGHRS, YFSETQ. Trimming left V 2 bases short and J 1 base short, with 13 bases between. The TCR sequence derives from a woman in her fifties or sixties with acute or convalescent COVID-19. The sample taken for sequencing was peripheral blood. The V and J genes are TRBV5-1 and TRBJ2-1, with a possible D match to TRBD2 (5 bases). This CDR3 is CASSLSGLSSYNEQFF. CDR3 DNA sequence: TGCGCCAGCAGCTTAAGCGGTTTATCGTCCTACAATGAGCAGTTCTTC.